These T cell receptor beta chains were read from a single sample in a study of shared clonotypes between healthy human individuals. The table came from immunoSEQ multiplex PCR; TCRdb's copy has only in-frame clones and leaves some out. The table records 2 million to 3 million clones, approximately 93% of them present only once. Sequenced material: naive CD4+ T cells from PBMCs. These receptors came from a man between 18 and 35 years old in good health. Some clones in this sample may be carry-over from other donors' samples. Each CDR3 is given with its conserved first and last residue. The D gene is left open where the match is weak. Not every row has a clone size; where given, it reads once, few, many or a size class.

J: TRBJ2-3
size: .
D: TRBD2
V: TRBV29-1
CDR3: CSVDSLAGGPTDTQYF
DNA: TGCAGCGTTGATTCTCTAGCGGGAGGCCCCACAGATACGCAGTATTTT

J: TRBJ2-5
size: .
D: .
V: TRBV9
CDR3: CASSSRTGKYQETQYF
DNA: TGTGCCAGCAGCTCGCGAACCGGGAAGTACCAAGAGACCCAGTACTTC

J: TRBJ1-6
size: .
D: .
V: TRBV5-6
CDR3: CASSLFRDLGSPLHF
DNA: TGTGCCAGCAGCTTGTTTCGAGACCTAGGTTCACCCCTCCACTTT

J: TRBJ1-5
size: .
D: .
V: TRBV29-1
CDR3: CSVGDNWNQPQHF
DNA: TGCAGCGTTGGGGACAACTGGAATCAGCCCCAGCATTTT

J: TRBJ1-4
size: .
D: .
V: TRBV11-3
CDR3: CASSLGEYRENEKLFF
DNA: TGTGCCAGCAGCTTAGGTGAGTACAGGGAGAATGAAAAACTGTTTTTT

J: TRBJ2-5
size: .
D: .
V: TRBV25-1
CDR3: CASSDGWRIQETQYF
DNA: TGTGCCAGCAGTGATGGTTGGCGAATCCAAGAGACCCAGTACTTC

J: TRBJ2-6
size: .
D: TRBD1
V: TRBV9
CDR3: CASSVAPQGASGANVLTF
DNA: TGTGCCAGCAGCGTAGCCCCACAGGGGGCCTCTGGGGCCAACGTCCTGACTTTC

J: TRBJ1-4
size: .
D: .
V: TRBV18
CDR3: CASSQTVTNEKLFF
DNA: TGTGCCAGCTCACAGACAGTAACTAATGAAAAACTGTTTTTT

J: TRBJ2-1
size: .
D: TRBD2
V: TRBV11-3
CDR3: CASSLGTSAYNEQFF
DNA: TGTGCCAGCAGCTTAGGGACTAGCGCCTACAATGAGCAGTTCTTC

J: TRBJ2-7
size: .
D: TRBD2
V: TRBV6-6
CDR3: CASRTHTSGSYEQYF
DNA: TGTGCCAGCAGGACTCACACTAGCGGCTCCTACGAGCAGTACTTC

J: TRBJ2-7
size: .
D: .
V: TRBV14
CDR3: CASSQGRGYEQYF
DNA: TGTGCCAGCAGCCAAGGACGAGGCTACGAGCAGTACTTC

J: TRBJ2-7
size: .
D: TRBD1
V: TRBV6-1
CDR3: CASRWDSSYEQYF
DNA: TGTGCCAGCAGATGGGACAGCTCCTACGAGCAGTACTTC

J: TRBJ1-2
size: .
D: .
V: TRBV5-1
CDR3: CANLRVLGYTF
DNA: TGCGCCAACCTGCGCGTTTTGGGCTACACCTTC

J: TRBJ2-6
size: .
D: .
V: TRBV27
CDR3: CASSFGRVLYSGANVLTF
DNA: TGTGCCAGCAGTTTTGGCAGGGTTCTCTACTCTGGGGCCAACGTCCTGACTTTC

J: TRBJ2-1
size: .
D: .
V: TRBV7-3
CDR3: CASSLTAEGRNEQFF
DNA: TGTGCCAGCAGCTTAACGGCGGAGGGACGCAATGAGCAGTTCTTC

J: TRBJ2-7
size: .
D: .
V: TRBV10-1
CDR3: CASSESIAANEQYF
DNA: TGCGCCAGCAGTGAGTCGATAGCGGCCAACGAGCAGTACTTC

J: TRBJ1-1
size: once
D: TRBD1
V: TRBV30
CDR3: CACEDRGRGNTEAFF
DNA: TGTGCCTGCGAGGACAGGGGGCGGGGGAACACTGAAGCTTTCTTT

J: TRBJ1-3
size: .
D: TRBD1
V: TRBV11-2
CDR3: CASSSRQGGGNTIYF
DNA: TGTGCCAGCAGCTCTCGACAGGGCGGCGGAAACACCATATATTTT

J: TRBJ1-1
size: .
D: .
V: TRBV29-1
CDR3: CSVFGATEAFF
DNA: TGCAGCGTTTTCGGGGCCACTGAAGCTTTCTTT

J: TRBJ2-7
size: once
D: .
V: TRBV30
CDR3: CAWSVRTGMEQYF
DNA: TGTGCCTGGAGTGTACGAACAGGGATGGAGCAGTACTTC

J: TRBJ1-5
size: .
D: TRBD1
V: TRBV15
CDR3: CATSKGQGSNQPQHF
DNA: TGTGCCACCAGCAAGGGACAGGGTAGCAATCAGCCCCAGCATTTT

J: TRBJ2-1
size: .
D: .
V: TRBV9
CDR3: CASSDPLGYNEQFF
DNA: TGTGCCAGCAGCGACCCCCTAGGTTACAATGAGCAGTTCTTC

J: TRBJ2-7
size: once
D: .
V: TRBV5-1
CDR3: CASSFGDSSDEQYF
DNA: TGCGCCAGCAGCTTTGGGGACTCATCCGACGAGCAGTACTTC

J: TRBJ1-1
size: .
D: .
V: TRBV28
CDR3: CASSSLQVNTEAFF
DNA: TGTGCCAGCAGTTCTCTACAAGTGAACACTGAAGCTTTCTTT

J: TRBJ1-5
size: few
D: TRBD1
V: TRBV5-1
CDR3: CASSKGQGGQPQHF
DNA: TGCGCCAGCAGCAAGGGACAGGGCGGTCAGCCCCAGCATTTT

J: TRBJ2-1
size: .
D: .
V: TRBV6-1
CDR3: CALSSYNEQFF
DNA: TGTGCCCTAAGCTCCTACAATGAGCAGTTCTTC

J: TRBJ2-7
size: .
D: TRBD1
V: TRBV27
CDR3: CASSPLNRGLPYEQYF
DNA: TGTGCCAGCAGTCCCTTAAACAGGGGCCTACCCTACGAGCAGTACTTC

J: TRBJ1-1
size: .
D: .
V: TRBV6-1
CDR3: CASSPRGDTEAFF
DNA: TGTGCCAGCAGCCCAAGGGGGGATACTGAAGCTTTCTTT

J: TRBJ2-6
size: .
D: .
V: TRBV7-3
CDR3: CASGPGGSGANVLTF
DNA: TGTGCCAGCGGTCCGGGCGGATCTGGGGCCAACGTCCTGACTTTC

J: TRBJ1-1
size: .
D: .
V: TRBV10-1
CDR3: CASRRGGLTEAFF
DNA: TGCGCCAGTAGACGGGGGGGCCTTACTGAAGCTTTCTTT

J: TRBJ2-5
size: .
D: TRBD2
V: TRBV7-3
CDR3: CASSPGWRSGIKETQYF
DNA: TGTGCCAGCAGCCCCGGCTGGAGGAGCGGGATCAAAGAGACCCAGTACTTC

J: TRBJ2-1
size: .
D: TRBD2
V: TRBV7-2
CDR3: CASSLWDYSYNEQFF
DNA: TGTGCCAGCAGCTTGTGGGACTACTCCTACAATGAGCAGTTCTTC

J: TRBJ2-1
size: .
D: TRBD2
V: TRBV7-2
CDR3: CASSLVARLAGGEQFF
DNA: TGTGCCAGCAGCTTAGTTGCTAGGCTAGCGGGAGGCGAGCAGTTCTTC

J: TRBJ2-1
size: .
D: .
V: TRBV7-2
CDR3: CASSLGQQRQFF
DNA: TGTGCCAGCAGCTTAGGTCAGCAGCGGCAGTTCTTC

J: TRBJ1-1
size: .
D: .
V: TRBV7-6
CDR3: CASSLGRENTEAFF
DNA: TGTGCCAGCAGCTTAGGAAGGGAGAACACTGAAGCTTTCTTT

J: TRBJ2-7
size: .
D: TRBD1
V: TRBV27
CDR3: CASRRQGIYEQYF
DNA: TGTGCCAGCAGACGACAGGGGATCTACGAGCAGTACTTC

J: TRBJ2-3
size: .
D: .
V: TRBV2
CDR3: CASTPLDTQYF
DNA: TGTGCCAGCACCCCCTTGGATACGCAGTATTTT

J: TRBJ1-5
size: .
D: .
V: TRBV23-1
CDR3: CASSRTFEVAGSEFQPQHF
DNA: TGCGCCAGCAGTCGAACCTTTGAGGTGGCGGGCTCAGAGTTCCAGCCCCAGCATTTT

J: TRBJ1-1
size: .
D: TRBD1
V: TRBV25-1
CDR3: CASRTGVKNEAFF
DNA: TGTGCCAGCAGAACAGGGGTAAAGAATGAAGCTTTCTTT

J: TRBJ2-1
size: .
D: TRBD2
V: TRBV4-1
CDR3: CASSQPLGTSGRVDEQFF
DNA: TGCGCCAGCAGCCAACCCCTAGGGACTAGCGGGAGGGTCGATGAGCAGTTCTTC

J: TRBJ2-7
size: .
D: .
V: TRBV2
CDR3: CASTLGAGGYEQYF
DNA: TGTGCCAGCACCCTGGGGGCAGGGGGGTACGAGCAGTACTTC

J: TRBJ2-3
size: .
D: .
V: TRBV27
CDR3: CASSSPGLESADTQYF
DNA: TGTGCCAGCAGTTCCCCGGGACTTGAATCCGCAGATACGCAGTATTTT

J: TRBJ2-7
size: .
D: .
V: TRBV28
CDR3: CASLSGTGYEQYF
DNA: TGTGCCAGCCTAAGCGGGACAGGCTACGAGCAGTACTTC

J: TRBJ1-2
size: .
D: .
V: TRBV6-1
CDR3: CASSEPRQGYGYTF
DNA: TGTGCCAGCAGTGAACCGCGGCAGGGGTATGGCTACACCTTC

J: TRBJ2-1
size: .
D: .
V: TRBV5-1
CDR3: CASSPGTSLFYEQFF
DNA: TGCGCCAGCAGCCCAGGCACTAGTTTGTTCTATGAGCAGTTCTTC

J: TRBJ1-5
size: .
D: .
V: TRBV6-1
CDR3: CASSDQYDQPQHF
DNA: TGTGCCAGCAGTGACCAATATGATCAGCCCCAGCATTTT

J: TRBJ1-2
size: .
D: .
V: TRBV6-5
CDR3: CASSYSSGDYGYTF
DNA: TGTGCCAGCAGTTACTCGAGTGGGGACTATGGCTACACCTTC

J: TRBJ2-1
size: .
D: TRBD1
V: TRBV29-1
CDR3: CSVDRGNEQFF
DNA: TGCAGCGTTGACAGGGGGAATGAGCAGTTCTTC

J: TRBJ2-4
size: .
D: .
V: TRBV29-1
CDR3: CSVQGRAKNIQYF
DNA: TGCAGCGTACAGGGTCGGGCCAAAAACATTCAGTACTTC

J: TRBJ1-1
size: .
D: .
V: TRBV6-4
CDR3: CASSGFANTEAFF
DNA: TGTGCCAGCAGTGGATTTGCGAACACTGAAGCTTTCTTT

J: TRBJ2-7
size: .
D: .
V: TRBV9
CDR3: CASSPGQGDYEQYF
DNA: TGTGCCAGCAGCCCCGGGCAGGGTGACTACGAGCAGTACTTC

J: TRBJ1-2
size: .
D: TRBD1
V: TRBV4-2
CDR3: CASSQAGQEALNYGYTF
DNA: TGTGCCAGCAGCCAAGCGGGACAGGAGGCCTTAAACTATGGCTACACCTTC

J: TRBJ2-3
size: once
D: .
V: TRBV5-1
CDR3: CASSLGWVTDTQYF
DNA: TGCGCCAGCAGCTTGGGTTGGGTCACAGATACGCAGTATTTT

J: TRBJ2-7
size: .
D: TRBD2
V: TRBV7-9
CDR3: CASSRGTAKAGVREQYF
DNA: TGTGCCAGCAGCAGAGGGACCGCAAAAGCGGGAGTGAGGGAGCAGTACTTC

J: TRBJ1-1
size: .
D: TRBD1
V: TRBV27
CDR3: CASSLLGDRRNTEAFF
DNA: TGTGCCAGCAGTTTATTGGGGGACAGGAGGAACACTGAAGCTTTCTTT

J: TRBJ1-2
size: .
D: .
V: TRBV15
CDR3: CATSLSPSGGSNYGYTF
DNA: TGTGCCACCAGCCTAAGTCCTTCGGGCGGCTCTAACTATGGCTACACCTTC

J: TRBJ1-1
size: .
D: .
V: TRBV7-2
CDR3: CASSLVQAQLGTEAFF
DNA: TGTGCCAGCAGCTTAGTCCAGGCTCAATTGGGGACTGAAGCTTTCTTT

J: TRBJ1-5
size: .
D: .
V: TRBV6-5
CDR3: CASRAGGNQPQHF
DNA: TGTGCCAGCAGGGCGGGCGGGAATCAGCCCCAGCATTTT